The clone carrying this T cell receptor beta chain is a singleton in its sample. The antigen remains unidentified. Different DNA sequences within this sample yield the same CDR3. Measured with immunoSEQ multiplex PCR; TCRdb has only the in-frame clones, and not every one. In the table there are 2 million to 2.5 million clones, about 94% of which are singletons. The data stem from a study of shared clonotypes between healthy human individuals. Study-wide context: Three plates each covered CD4 naive and memory; CD8 naive two, CD8 memory one.

The CDR3 consists of 12 residues. In germline, CDR1 is SGHNT, CDR2 YYREEE (reference sequence). V lost 3 bases and J lost 8, with 11 bases in between. Study-wide points: Represented diversity (both genetic and exposure-history) was limited by the small number of donors.

The healthy adult donors were HIV-negative and reported no recent acute infections or vaccinations. Naive CD4+ cells were CD45RA-selected; the remaining cells were memory. The receptor's source is a man younger than 35 in good health. The V and J genes are TRBV5-4 and TRBJ1-2, with D tentatively TRBD1 (6 bases). The sample taken for sequencing was naive CD4+ T cells sorted from blood. Described subset: CD45RA+ positively selected. CDR3 protein: CASSSQGRGYTF. For the CDR3, the DNA is TGTGCCAGCAGCTCCCAGGGGCGGGGCTACACCTTC.